The 17 T cell receptor beta chains reported below all come from one sample, sequenced in a study of PD-1 blockade in classical Hodgkin lymphoma. Profiling relied on immunoSEQ multiplex PCR, and the TCRdb table lists in-frame clones only, not all of them. The sample contains approximately 90,000 clones, about 83% of which appear only once. Noted time point: cycle 4 day 1 (C4D1), after less than 7 weeks of nivolumab. With no exception, relapse followed autologous stem cell transplantation in all patients, and brentuximab vedotin exposure varied. The sequences come from peripheral blood mononuclear cells (PBMCs), collected before the fourth cycle of nivolumab. The receptors stem from a human donor with classical Hodgkin lymphoma.

The chain recombines TRBV4-3 with TRBJ1-3; 9 bases line up with TRBD1. V shed 4 bases and J 4 bases; nucleotides not matched to a gene: 20. Germline values: CDR1 LGHNA, CDR2 YSLEER. CDR3 length: 20 residues. Here the CDR3 reads CASSRDVGTGGANAGNTIYF. Written as DNA, the CDR3 is TGCGCCAGCAGCCGAGACGTAGGCACAGGGGGCGCGAATGCGGGAAACACCATATATTTT.

The chain uses TRBV5-1 and TRBJ2-1; perhaps TRBD1 as D (6 bases). V lost 4 bases and J lost 8, with 10 bases in between. In germline, CDR1 is SGHRS, CDR2 YFSETQ. The CDR3 consists of 12 residues. This chain's CDR3 is CASSLQGHEQFF. In DNA form, the CDR3 reads TGCGCCAGCAGCCTACAGGGTCATGAGCAGTTCTTC.

This clone is a singleton in its sample. The chain couples TRBV11-2 to TRBJ2-3; D unclear. From germline, CDR1 is SGHAT and CDR2 FQNNGV. The V end lost 5 bases, the J end lost 2 bases, and 11 bases lay between the germline ends. The CDR3 has 14 amino acids. The CDR3: CASSTDPATDTQYF. CDR3 sequence (DNA): TGTGCCAGCAGCACCGACCCCGCCACAGATACGCAGTATTTT.

The chain couples TRBV6-5 to TRBJ2-2; 7 nucleotides agree with TRBD1. Germline lookup yields CDR1 MNHEY and CDR2 SVGAGI. This CDR3 contains 13 residues. The trim removed 5 bases at V and 4 bases at J, leaving 1 base unmatched. CDR3 in amino acids: CASSRTGTGELFF. The CDR3 region has the DNA TGTGCCAGCAGTCGGACAGGCACCGGGGAGCTGTTTTTT.

The chain has TRBV19 and TRBJ1-1; no definite D call. This CDR3 comprises 14 residues. Germline V CDR1 and CDR2: LNHDA, SQIVND (reference sequence). The V and J ends lost 9 bases and 4 bases respectively, with 18 bases between them. The CDR3 DNA sequence: TGTGCCAGCCGCAGGAGTGTTATTATCACTGAAGCTTTCTTT. Translation: CASRRSVIITEAFF.

CDR3 bases: TGTGCCATCAGTGATCCGACTAGCGGGAGAAGCGAGCAGTACTTC. Translating gives CAISDPTSGRSEQYF. The genes are TRBV10-3 and TRBJ2-7, with 12 nucleotides matching TRBD2. The CDR3 sequence is 15 residues long. The ends lost 3 bases at V and 6 bases at J; junction bases unmatched: 6. The germline V gene encodes CDR1 ENHRY and CDR2 SYGVKD.

This clone was observed a few times. The CDR3 DNA reads TGCGCCAGCAGCACCCGCCTGGACTCGAGCTCCTACAATGAGCAGTTCTTC. This codes for CASSTRLDSSSYNEQFF. The chain couples TRBV5-1 to TRBJ2-1; weak D call: TRBD2 (5 bases). In germline, CDR1 is SGHRS, CDR2 YFSETQ. Trimming pared 4 bases from V and 0 bases from J, leaving 17 bases between. The CDR3 extends over 17 amino acids.

This clone was seen only once. This chain joins TRBV5-5 and TRBJ1-1; TRBD1 is a possible D gene (6 bases). Trimming stripped 5 bases from V and 10 bases from J, with 15 bases between. The CDR3 is 12 residues long. Germline V lookup: CDR1 SGHKS, CDR2 YYEKEE (reference sequence). CDR3 DNA sequence: TGTGCCAGCAGTGACGGACAGAGACCAGCTTTCTTT. Translated: CASSDGQRPAFF.

The J gene is TRBJ2-1, the V gene TRBV6-1, with a tentative D call TRBD1 (7 bases). Germline assignment: CDR1 MNHNS and CDR2 SASEGT. The CDR3 is made up of 13 amino acids. The V gene lost 0 bases and the J gene lost 10 bases, with 10 bases spanning the gap. This CDR3 is CASSEAAGGEQFF. The CDR3 coding sequence is TGTGCCAGCAGTGAAGCGGCAGGGGGGGAGCAGTTCTTC.

This chain links TRBV30 with TRBJ2-7, with 8 nucleotides matching TRBD1. Losses at the gene ends were 3 bases for V and 6 bases for J; bases not matched to a gene: 7. The CDR3 totals 13 residues. Per the germline V gene, CDR1 is GTSNPN and CDR2 is SVGIG (reference sequence). CDR3 sequence: CAWRGQALGEQYF. The CDR3 DNA follows: TGTGCCTGGAGGGGACAGGCTCTGGGCGAGCAGTACTTC.

J is TRBJ2-1 and V is TRBV6-6; weak D call: TRBD2 (5 bases). This CDR3 has 16 amino acids. Germline CDR1 MNHNY, CDR2 SVGAGI (reference sequence). Trimming took 2 bases from V and 0 from J, leaving 11 bases between them. The CDR3 is CASSYKVGSSYNEQFF. In DNA, the CDR3 is TGTGCCAGCAGTTACAAAGTGGGGAGCTCCTACAATGAGCAGTTCTTC.

The rearrangement links TRBV7-9 to TRBJ1-2; the D gene is possibly TRBD1 (6 bases). Germline lookup yields CDR1 SEHNR and CDR2 FQNEAQ (reference sequence). V was clipped by 8 bases and J by 1 base, with 14 bases between them. The CDR3 runs to 14 residues. As DNA, the CDR3 is TGTGCCAGCGGGGGCGGGGGACTTAACTATGGCTACACCTTC. It codes for CASGGGGLNYGYTF.

CDR3 amino acids: CASSSGLARGTDTQYF. The DNA of the CDR3 is TGCGCCAGCAGCTCAGGACTCGCAAGGGGCACAGATACGCAGTATTTT. The V and J genes are TRBV5-1 and TRBJ2-3; possibly TRBD2 for D (5 bases). Trimming removed 3 bases at V and 1 base at J, with 15 bases between. This CDR3 comprises 16 residues. Germline V lookup: CDR1 SGHRS, CDR2 YFSETQ.

The chain has TRBV7-7 and TRBJ2-5; 15 bases agree with TRBD2. The V segment lost 4 bases and the J segment 5 bases; nucleotides outside the gene matches: 2. The CDR3 totals 15 residues. Per the germline V gene, CDR1 is SSHAT and CDR2 is FNYEAQ (reference sequence). The CDR3 DNA reads as TGTGCCAGCAGCTCAGGACTAGCGGGGGGGGAGACCCAGTACTTC. Translating gives CASSSGLAGGETQYF.

This clone appeared a single time. The V call is TRBV5-1, the J call TRBJ2-7, with 10 positions matching TRBD2. From germline, CDR1 is SGHRS and CDR2 YFSETQ. CDR3 size: 15 residues. The J segment lost 1 base and the V segment lost 5 bases, leaving 6 bases of the junction unmatched. In DNA form, the CDR3 reads TGCGCCAGCAGGGCCGGGACTAGCGTGTCCTACGAGCAGTACTTC. Amino acids: CASRAGTSVSYEQYF.

The chain joins TRBV4-3 to TRBJ2-6; 7 bases line up with TRBD1. The germline V gene encodes CDR1 LGHNA and CDR2 YSLEER. Unmatched junction bases numbered 7, after V lost 0 bases and J lost 2 bases. CDR3 length: 18 residues. The CDR3 protein is CASSQDRQGSAGANVLTF. The CDR3 DNA follows: TGCGCCAGCAGCCAAGACAGACAGGGAAGTGCTGGGGCCAACGTCCTGACTTTC.

The chain has TRBV19 and TRBJ2-3, with a tentative D call TRBD1 (5 bases). Germline CDR1 reads LNHDA; CDR2 reads SQIVND (reference sequence). V lost 4 bases and J lost 0, with 11 bases in between. CDR3 size: 15 residues. The CDR3: CASSNRPSSTDTQYF. The CDR3 DNA follows: TGTGCCAGTAGTAACAGGCCCTCTAGCACAGATACGCAGTATTTT. The full variable domain, with the rest looked up from reference TRBV19 and TRBJ2-3, is DGGITQSPKYLFRKEGQNVTLSCEQNLNHDAMYWYRQDPGQGLRLIYYSQIVNDFQKGDIAEGYSVSREKKESFPLTVTSAQKNPTAFYLCASSNRPSSTDTQYFGPGTRLTVL.